The present T cell receptor (beta chain) was sequenced within a study of T cells in Graves' hyperthyroidism and ophthalmopathy. The source of the PBMCs was more than 9.5 ml of fresh peripheral blood. Germline loops: CDR1 LGHDT, CDR2 YNNKEL (reference sequence). The CDR3 totals 13 residues. Trimming stripped 1 base from V and 6 bases from J, with 10 bases between. From RNA transcripts, TCR beta CDR3 regions were amplified. The TCR CDR3 first-round RT-PCR relied on the HTBI primer set. TCRdb used MiXCR to reprocess the multiplex PCR reads, holding one entry per CDR3 protein. The sample records a few hundred thousand distinct CDR3 sequences, around a fifth being singletons.

The chain uses TRBV3-1 and TRBJ2-7, with D possibly TRBD2 on 6 matching bases. The sample taken for sequencing was blood. This TCR came from a woman aged 70 to 79 with Graves' ophthalmopathy. The CDR3 nucleotides read TGTGCCAGCAGCCAAGTTGAGCGGGCCGAGCAGTACTTC. Translating gives CASSQVERAEQYF.